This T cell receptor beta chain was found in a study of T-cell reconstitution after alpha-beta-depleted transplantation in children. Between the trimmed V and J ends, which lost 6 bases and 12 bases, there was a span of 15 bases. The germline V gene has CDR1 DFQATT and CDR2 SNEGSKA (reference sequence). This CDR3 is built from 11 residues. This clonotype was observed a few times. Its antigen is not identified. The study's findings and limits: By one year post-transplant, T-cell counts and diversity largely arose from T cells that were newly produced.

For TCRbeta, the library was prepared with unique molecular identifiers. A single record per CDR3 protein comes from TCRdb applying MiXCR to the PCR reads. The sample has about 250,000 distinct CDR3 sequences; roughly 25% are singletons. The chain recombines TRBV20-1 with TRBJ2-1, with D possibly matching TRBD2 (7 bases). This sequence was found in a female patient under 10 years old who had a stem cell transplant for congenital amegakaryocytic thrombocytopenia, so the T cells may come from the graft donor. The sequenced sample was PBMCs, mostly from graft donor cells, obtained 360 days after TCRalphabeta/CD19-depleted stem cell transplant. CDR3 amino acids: CSAGAGTMQFF. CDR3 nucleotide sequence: TGCAGTGCGGGGGCCGGGACTATGCAGTTCTTC.